Presented here are 26 T cell receptor beta chains from one specimen sequenced in a study of post-analysis software for immune sequencing data. Study findings and constraints: The five TRBV segments detected at higher frequency in patients than in controls included TRBV5-6, TRBV5-1 and TRBV20-1.

Prepared TCR beta cDNA libraries contained unique molecular identifiers. Each CDR3 protein gets one entry after TCRdb re-called the PCR reads with MiXCR. The table shows around 400,000 distinct CDR3 sequences, with 30% to 45% occurring only once. What these receptors recognize is not known. Sequencing was carried out using blood. The receptors come from a girl aged 2-10 years with multiple sclerosis.

This clonotype has a handful of counts. The gene calls are TRBV29-1 and TRBJ2-5; D unresolved. Germline V lookup: CDR1 SQVTM, CDR2 ANQGSEA. CDR3 size: 14 residues. The V gene lost 0 bases and the J gene lost 5 bases, with 13 bases spanning the gap. The CDR3 reads CSVEDEGQEETQYF. CDR3 in DNA: TGCAGCGTTGAAGATGAAGGCCAGGAGGAGACCCAGTACTTC.

This clonotype has just a few counts. V and J are TRBV9 and TRBJ2-1, with D perhaps matching TRBD2 (5 bases). Germline V CDR1 and CDR2: SGDLS, YYNGEE. Trimming removed 0 bases from V and 8 bases from J, with 12 bases in between. This CDR3 region has 14 residues. Here the CDR3 reads CASSVALGRDEQFF. The DNA for the CDR3 is TGTGCCAGCAGCGTAGCCTTAGGGCGGGATGAGCAGTTCTTC.

This clonotype was found a few times. V gene TRBV12-3 or TRBV12-4 combines with J gene TRBJ2-7; D unresolved. Trimming removed 3 bases at V and 0 bases at J, with 6 bases between. The CDR3 is made up of 13 amino acids. This CDR3 is CASSLESSYEQYF. The CDR3 coding sequence is TGTGCCAGCAGTTTGGAGAGCTCCTACGAGCAGTACTTC.

This chain links TRBV28 with TRBJ2-6; possibly TRBD1 for D (6 bases). V was shortened by 3 bases and J by 0 bases, with 15 bases between the two germline ends. Germline lookup yields CDR1 MDHEN and CDR2 SYDVKM. This CDR3 contains 18 residues. The CDR3 sequence: CASSLLGRGSSGANVLTF. CDR3 coding DNA: TGTGCCAGCAGTTTGCTTGGCAGGGGAAGCTCTGGGGCCAACGTCCTGACTTTC.

The rearrangement links TRBV29-1 to TRBJ2-1, with 9 bases identical to TRBD2. This CDR3 spans 14 amino acids. V lost 5 bases to trimming and J lost 4 bases; unmatched junction nucleotides: 6. The germline V gene encodes CDR1 SQVTM and CDR2 ANQGSEA. The CDR3 region is CSVLLAGEYNEQFF. CDR3 nucleotides: TGCAGCGTTTTATTAGCGGGGGAGTACAATGAGCAGTTCTTC.

This clonotype has just a few counts. This chain connects TRBV7-9 to TRBJ2-5, with 7 bases lining up with TRBD1. The ends lost 5 bases at V and 4 bases at J; junction bases unmatched: 1. CDR1 is SEHNR, CDR2 FQNEAQ, per germline (reference sequence). This CDR3 has 12 residues. Here the CDR3 reads CASSRTGETQYF. For the CDR3, the DNA is TGTGCCAGCAGCCGGACAGGAGAGACCCAGTACTTC.

DNA of the CDR3: TGTGCCAGCAGTACAGGGGAGTACCATGGCTACACCTTC. This sequence encodes CASSTGEYHGYTF. This sequence joins TRBV11-2 and TRBJ1-2; 7 bases fit TRBD1. Germline V gene sequence: CDR1 SGHAT, CDR2 FQNNGV. This CDR3 spans 13 amino acids. The trim removed 6 bases at V and 6 bases at J, leaving 7 bases unmatched.

A remark on this clonotype: One base away lies a much larger clone, so this may be a sequencing read error. The chain uses TRBV4-1 and TRBJ2-6, with a possible D match to TRBD1 (5 bases). From germline, CDR1 is MGHRA and CDR2 YSYEKL. The CDR3 totals 16 residues. CDR3 residues: CANSPRDSSGANVLTF. The CDR3 DNA reads as TGCGCCAACAGCCCTCGCGACAGCTCTGGGGCCAACGTCCTGACTTTC.

This clonotype was seen a handful of times. This chain joins TRBV5-1 and TRBJ2-1, with 11 bases identical to TRBD2. CDR3 length: 14 residues. The V and J ends lost 7 bases and 5 bases, in that order; junction bases with no gene match: 5. CDR1 SGHRS and CDR2 YFSETQ come from the germline V gene. In DNA form, the CDR3 reads TGCGCCAGCCGAGGGACTAGCGGTAACAATGAGCAGTTCTTC. Translating it yields CASRGTSGNNEQFF.

This clonotype appeared a few times. The genes are TRBV5-1 and TRBJ2-1, with D possibly matching TRBD2 (5 bases). The CDR3 extends over 15 amino acids. Per germline, CDR1 SGHRS and CDR2 YFSETQ. Trimming took 4 bases from V and 0 from J, leaving 11 bases between them. CDR3 loop: CASSMLASSYNEQFF. The CDR3 bases are TGCGCCAGCAGCATGCTAGCTAGCTCCTACAATGAGCAGTTCTTC.

The J gene is TRBJ2-1, the V gene TRBV7-2; D remains ambiguous. The germline CDR1 and CDR2 sequences are SGHTA and FQGNSA. Trimming shortened V by 2 bases and J by 7 bases, and 9 bases separated the two germline ends. The CDR3 spans 13 residues. The CDR3 bases are TGTGCCAGCAGCTTAAGCGCGCTGAATGAGCAGTTCTTC. This translates into CASSLSALNEQFF. The full variable domain, completed using reference TRBV7-2 and TRBJ2-1, is GAGVSQSPSNKVTEKGKDVELRCDPISGHTALYWYRQSLGQGLEFLIYFQGNSAPDKSGLPSDRFSAERTGGSVSTLTIQRTQQEDSAVYLCASSLSALNEQFFGPGTRLTVL.

Many counts were recorded for this clonotype. The chain employs TRBV5-5 and TRBJ2-7; the D is unclear. Between the trimmed V and J ends, which lost 4 bases and 2 bases, there was a span of 10 bases. This CDR3 is built from 13 residues. Germline V gene data show CDR1 as SGHKS and CDR2 as YYEKEE (reference sequence). The CDR3 sequence: CASSPLGAYEQYF. Here the CDR3 DNA reads TGTGCCAGCAGCCCGTTGGGCGCCTACGAGCAGTACTTC.

This clonotype has more than one count but fewer than ten. The V and J genes are TRBV28 and TRBJ1-2; 9 bases match TRBD1. The CDR3 spans 15 residues. V shed 5 bases, J shed 8 bases, and the junction held 12 bases outside the gene matches. CDR1 is MDHEN and CDR2 is SYDVKM in the germline V gene. This CDR3 is CASSIPGQGPSGYTF. The CDR3 region has the DNA TGTGCCAGCAGTATTCCGGGACAGGGACCTTCGGGCTACACCTTC.

This clonotype was counted only a few times. The rearrangement links TRBV18 to TRBJ1-5; tentatively, D is TRBD1 (5 bases). From germline, CDR1 is KGHSH and CDR2 LQKENI. The CDR3 is 14 residues long. The germline V and J ends were trimmed by 2 bases and 1 base, with 6 bases remaining between them. The CDR3 loop is CASSPGASNQPQHF. The CDR3 DNA reads TGTGCCAGCTCACCAGGGGCGAGCAATCAGCCCCAGCATTTT.

There are a few counts of this clonotype. One end of the junction fails to match germline, which may point to a read error. This sequence joins TRBV12-3 or TRBV12-4 and TRBJ2-1; the match to TRBD2 covers 9 bases. This CDR3 has 14 residues. This CDR3 reads CATMLAGAYNEQFF. The CDR3 nucleotides are TGTGCCACGATGTTAGCGGGAGCCTATAATGAGCAGTTCTTC.

The V and J genes are TRBV6-5 and TRBJ1-2; weak D call: TRBD1 (5 bases). V was pared by 5 bases and J by 8 bases, with 15 bases between. The length of the CDR3 is 13 residues. In germline, CDR1 is MNHEY, CDR2 SVGAGI. This CDR3 is CASSPSWGRGYTF. For the CDR3, the DNA is TGTGCCAGCAGTCCTTCTTGGGGCCGAGGCTACACCTTC.

This clonotype turned up a few times. The V and J genes are TRBV20-1 and TRBJ2-3; TRBD2 aligns across 9 bases. The V segment lost 4 bases and the J segment 0 bases; nucleotides outside the gene matches: 5. The CDR3 is 15 amino acids. CDR1 and CDR2 (germline): DFQATT, SNEGSKA (reference sequence). The chain's CDR3 is CSAISSGESTDTQYF. The DNA for the CDR3 is TGCAGTGCTATTTCTAGCGGGGAGAGCACAGATACGCAGTATTTT.

This clonotype showed up just once. The chain is built from TRBV2 and TRBJ2-7, with D hard to call. This CDR3 is 13 amino acids long. Trimming shortened V by 4 bases and J by 0 bases, and 7 bases separated the two germline ends. Germline V CDR1 and CDR2: SNHLY, FYNNEI. The CDR3 sequence: CASSADGSYEQYF. The CDR3 coding sequence is TGTGCCAGCAGTGCTGATGGCTCCTACGAGCAGTACTTC.

The chain uses TRBV12-3 or TRBV12-4 and TRBJ2-1; D tentatively fits TRBD1 or TRBD2 (5 bases each). The CDR3 extends over 16 amino acids. V was trimmed by 3 bases and J by 13 bases, leaving 25 bases between them. In nucleotides, the CDR3 is TGTGCCAGCAGTTTGCTGCGGCCAACCTTGGGGGAGACCCAGTTCTTC. This encodes CASSLLRPTLGETQFF.

This sequence joins TRBV12-3 or TRBV12-4 and TRBJ1-5; possibly TRBD1 for D (5 bases). This CDR3 comprises 14 residues. V was cut by 3 bases and J by 2 bases, with 8 bases left in between. The DNA for the CDR3 is TGTGCCAGCAGTTTTAGAGGGGGCAATCAGCCCCAGCATTTT. Translation: CASSFRGGNQPQHF.

The CDR3 region is CASSFGQGLGEAFF. The CDR3 region has the DNA TGCGCCAGCAGCTTTGGGCAGGGGCTTGGTGAAGCTTTCTTT. V and J are TRBV5-1 and TRBJ1-1, with D perhaps TRBD1 (6 bases). V dropped 2 bases and J dropped 7 bases, with 15 bases sitting between them. Germline V CDR1 and CDR2: SGHRS, YFSETQ. The CDR3 is 14 residues long.

In this sample, this clonotype turned up a few times. The V gene is TRBV12-3 or TRBV12-4, the J gene TRBJ2-2; the D is unclear. The CDR3 runs 13 residues. Trimming cost V 2 bases and J 3 bases, with 4 bases left between them. The CDR3 DNA reads as TGTGCCAGCAGTTTATGGGACACCGGGGAGCTGTTTTTT. This translates into CASSLWDTGELFF.

The chain combines TRBV11-2 with TRBJ2-7, with D tentatively TRBD1 (6 bases). V lost 1 base and J lost 4, with 11 bases in between. CDR1 is SGHAT and CDR2 is FQNNGV in the germline V gene. CDR3 length: 14 residues. In DNA, the CDR3 is TGTGCCAGCAGCTTAGTCTCAGGACAGTACGAGCAGTACTTC. It codes for CASSLVSGQYEQYF. The complete variable domain, with remaining parts taken from reference TRBV11-2 and TRBJ2-7, reads EAGVAQSPRYKIIEKRQSVAFWCNPISGHATLYWYQQILGQGPKLLIQFQNNGVVDDSQLPKDRFSAERLKGVDSTLKIQPAKLEDSAVYLCASSLVSGQYEQYFGPGTRLTVT.

J is TRBJ1-5 and V is TRBV2; D unclear. Germline loops: CDR1 SNHLY, CDR2 FYNNEI. V was clipped by 6 bases and J by 4 bases, with 10 bases between them. The CDR3 consists of 13 residues. CDR3 nucleotides: TGTGCCAGCAGGGGGTTACGAAATCAGCCCCAGCATTTT. It encodes CASRGLRNQPQHF.

This clonotype was counted only a few times. The chain employs TRBV7-9 and TRBJ2-6; TRBD1 aligns across 8 bases. This CDR3 spans 15 amino acids. Looked up from germline, CDR1 is SEHNR and CDR2 is FQNEAQ (reference sequence). Trimming took 4 bases from V and 1 from J; bases not matched to a gene: 0. CDR3 region: CASSWTGSGANVLTF. The CDR3 coding sequence is TGTGCCAGCAGCTGGACAGGGTCTGGGGCCAACGTCCTGACTTTC. Full variable domain (missing parts from reference TRBV7-9 and TRBJ2-6): DTGVSQNPRHKITKRGQNVTFRCDPISEHNRLYWYRQTLGQGPEFLTYFQNEAQLEKSRLLSDRFSAERPKGSFSTLEIQRTEQGDSAMYLCASSWTGSGANVLTFGAGSRLTVL.

This clonotype was observed a handful of times. In DNA, the CDR3 is TGTGCCAGCAGTGTAACTAGCGGGAGGGCCTACAATGAGCAGTTCTTC. It encodes CASSVTSGRAYNEQFF. The chain employs TRBV27 and TRBJ2-1, with 13 positions matching TRBD2. Germline V CDR1 and CDR2: MNHEY, SMNVEV (reference sequence). V trimming: 5 bases; J trimming: 2 bases; junction bases outside the gene matches: 3. The length of the CDR3 is 16 residues.